This T cell receptor beta chain derives from a study of metastatic and nonmetastatic thyroid tumors. Study details: The study looked at repertoires side by side in blood and in tumor or nodule tissue from malignant and benign thyroid patients. The study's findings and limits: Within blood and tumor, benign nodules reportedly had significantly lower TCR beta diversity than malignant thyroid tumors did.

The CDR3 covers 14 residues. Germline lookup yields CDR1 LNHDA and CDR2 SQIVND (reference sequence). Deletions cut 7 bases from V and 0 bases from J, with 10 bases between. Thyroid surgery took place with no prior treatment in any patient. This clone turned up a few times. Its antigen is still unknown. In the original analysis: CDR3 was compared across clinicopathological groups, and the resulting differences were used to build a distant-metastasis classifier for papillary thyroid cancer. MiXCR reprocessed the PCR reads for TCRdb. Clone size and V and J calls follow TCRdb, not the original study. This sample has about 19,000 clones, with around 25% found just once.

The sample taken for sequencing was blood. The chain joins TRBV19 to TRBJ1-3; no firm D call. This sequence was found in a male donor with papillary thyroid cancer or a benign thyroid nodule (not recorded which). Some clones in this sample may be carry-over from other donors' samples. CDR3 sequence reads: CASTTAGSGNTIYF. For the CDR3, the DNA is TGTGCCAGTACCACAGCGGGCTCTGGAAACACCATATATTTT.